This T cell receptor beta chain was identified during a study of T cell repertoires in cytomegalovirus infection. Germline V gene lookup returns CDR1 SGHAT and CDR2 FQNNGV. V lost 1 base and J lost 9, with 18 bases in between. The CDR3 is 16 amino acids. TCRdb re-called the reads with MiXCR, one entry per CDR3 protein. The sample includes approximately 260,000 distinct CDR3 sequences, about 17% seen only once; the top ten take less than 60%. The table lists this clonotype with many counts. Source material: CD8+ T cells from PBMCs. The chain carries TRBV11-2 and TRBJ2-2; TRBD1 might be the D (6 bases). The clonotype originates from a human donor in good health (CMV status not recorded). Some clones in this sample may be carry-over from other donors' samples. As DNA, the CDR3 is TGTGCCAGCAGCTTAGTCTTCGGAAGGACAGATAGGGAGCTGTTTTTT. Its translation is CASSLVFGRTDRELFF.